This is a list of T cell receptor beta chains from one sample in a study of shared clonotypes between healthy human individuals. TCRdb keeps only in-frame clones here, not all; method: immunoSEQ multiplex PCR. The sample records 2 million to 2.5 million clones, 90% to 95% being singletons. Sequenced sample: naive CD4+ T cells sorted from blood. Receptors originate from a man aged 18-30 years in good health. Each CDR3 is given with its conserved first and last residue. The D gene is left open where the match is weak. A row's size may be missing; if present it is once, few, many or a size class.

size	J	length	V	D	CDR3	DNA
NA	TRBJ2-2	13	TRBV5-1	NA	CASRFDWGGELFF	TGCGCCAGCAGGTTTGACTGGGGCGGGGAGCTGTTTTTT
NA	TRBJ2-7	15	TRBV29-1	TRBD1	CSVVLPGTGGAGQYF	TGCAGCGTTGTCCTCCCCGGGACAGGGGGCGCGGGGCAGTACTTC
NA	TRBJ2-3	14	TRBV5-1	TRBD2	CASSLIAGLDTQYF	TGCGCCAGCAGCTTGATAGCGGGACTAGATACGCAGTATTTT
NA	TRBJ2-5	10	TRBV28	NA	CATGRETQYF	TGTGCCACCGGCCGGGAGACCCAGTACTTC
NA	TRBJ1-1	14	TRBV29-1	TRBD1	CSGGTGGAYTEAFF	TGCAGCGGCGGGACAGGGGGCGCGTACACTGAAGCTTTCTTT
NA	TRBJ1-4	13	TRBV10-3	NA	CAISESWVEKLFF	TGTGCCATCAGTGAGTCCTGGGTTGAAAAACTGTTTTTT
NA	TRBJ1-1	12	TRBV6-5	NA	CASHDSGDEAFF	TGTGCCAGCCACGACAGCGGGGATGAAGCTTTCTTT
once	TRBJ1-5	14	TRBV9	NA	CASSVGRGFEPQHF	TGTGCCAGCAGCGTAGGTCGGGGATTCGAGCCCCAGCATTTT
NA	TRBJ2-5	14	TRBV11-2	TRBD2	CASSLGLAEETQYF	TGTGCCAGCAGCCTGGGACTAGCGGAAGAGACCCAGTACTTC
NA	TRBJ2-7	16	TRBV11-2	TRBD2	CASSPLAGGDSYEQYF	TGTGCCAGCAGTCCCCTTGCGGGAGGCGACTCCTACGAGCAGTACTTC
NA	TRBJ2-2	15	TRBV7-9	TRBD1	CASSLTGQGTGELFF	TGTGCCAGCAGCTTAACAGGACAGGGCACCGGGGAGCTGTTTTTT
NA	TRBJ1-6	15	TRBV19	NA	CASMIGAGANSPLHF	TGTGCCAGTATGATTGGAGCTGGGGCGAATTCACCCCTCCACTTT
once	TRBJ1-3	16	TRBV18	NA	CASSPPGASTGNTIYF	TGTGCCAGCTCACCACCAGGGGCTTCGACTGGAAACACCATATATTTT
NA	TRBJ2-2	16	TRBV4-3	TRBD2	CASSQVPGGPVGELFF	TGCGCCAGCAGCCAAGTCCCGGGAGGGCCGGTCGGGGAGCTGTTTTTT
NA	TRBJ1-4	15	TRBV5-1	NA	CASSWEARTGEKLFF	TGCGCCAGCAGCTGGGAGGCTAGAACCGGTGAAAAACTGTTTTTT
NA	TRBJ2-2	16	TRBV7-6	TRBD1	CASGKQGAANTGELFF	TGTGCCAGCGGCAAACAGGGGGCAGCGAACACCGGGGAGCTGTTTTTT
NA	TRBJ2-7	14	TRBV11-3	TRBD2	CASSSGGGAGEQYF	TGTGCCAGCAGCTCCGGCGGGGGGGCCGGCGAGCAGTACTTC
NA	TRBJ2-5	13	TRBV19	NA	CASSMNQGETQYF	TGTGCCAGTAGTATGAATCAGGGAGAGACCCAGTACTTC
NA	TRBJ1-2	10	TRBV20-1	TRBD1	CSAWDRHPYF	TGCAGTGCTTGGGACAGACACCCGTACTTC
NA	TRBJ1-1	14	TRBV19	NA	CASTGGNVNTEAFF	TGTGCCAGTACCGGAGGGAACGTGAACACTGAAGCTTTCTTT
NA	TRBJ1-5	14	TRBV4-3	TRBD1	CASSQGQGVEPQHF	TGCGCCAGCAGCCAAGGACAGGGCGTGGAGCCCCAGCATTTT
NA	TRBJ2-1	13	TRBV4-3	NA	CASSQDRRGEQFF	TGCGCCAGCAGCCAAGATAGACGAGGTGAGCAGTTCTTC
NA	TRBJ1-2	14	TRBV12-1	NA	CASSVGSFSYGYTF	TGTGCCAGCAGCGTAGGTTCTTTTTCCTATGGCTACACCTTC
NA	TRBJ1-6	14	TRBV29-1	TRBD1	CSVPGEGQGSPLHF	TGCAGCGTTCCAGGGGAGGGACAGGGTTCACCCCTCCACTTT
NA	TRBJ1-4	15	TRBV7-9	NA	CASSNSPQTDEKLFF	TGTGCCAGCAGTAATTCTCCACAGACTGATGAAAAACTGTTTTTT
NA	TRBJ2-5	15	TRBV7-7	NA	CASSRQPGASETQYF	TGTGCTAGCAGCCGACAGCCGGGGGCTTCGGAGACCCAGTACTTC
NA	TRBJ2-3	15	TRBV11-2	TRBD2	CASTSGLAGTDTQYF	TGTGCCAGCACCTCAGGACTAGCGGGCACAGATACGCAGTATTTT
NA	TRBJ1-1	15	TRBV11-2	NA	CASSLGVNANTEAFF	TGTGCCAGCAGCTTAGGGGTAAACGCGAACACTGAAGCTTTCTTT
NA	TRBJ1-2	16	TRBV4-3	NA	CASSQDPSPNSYGYTF	TGCGCCAGCAGCCAAGATCCCAGCCCTAACTCCTATGGCTACACCTTC
NA	TRBJ2-3	15	TRBV18	TRBD1	CASSPPGTVSDTQYF	TGTGCCAGCTCACCACCCGGGACAGTCTCAGATACGCAGTATTTT
NA	TRBJ2-7	13	TRBV28	NA	CASVFSGSYEQYF	TGTGCCAGCGTATTTTCAGGGAGCTACGAGCAGTACTTC
NA	TRBJ2-5	14	TRBV5-4	TRBD1	CASSQQGTQETQYF	TGTGCCAGCAGCCAACAGGGGACACAAGAGACCCAGTACTTC
NA	TRBJ2-5	13	TRBV7-2	NA	CASSLGEAETQYF	TGTGCCAGCAGCTTAGGGGAAGCAGAGACCCAGTACTTC
NA	TRBJ1-2	14	TRBV5-1	NA	CASRLNTDNYGYTF	TGCGCCAGCAGACTTAACACGGACAACTATGGCTACACCTTC
NA	TRBJ1-1	11	TRBV20-1	NA	CSARADTEAFF	TGCAGTGCTAGAGCGGACACTGAAGCTTTCTTT
NA	TRBJ1-6	12	TRBV27	NA	CASSALLSPLHF	TGTGCCAGCAGTGCCTTATTATCACCCCTCCACTTT
NA	TRBJ2-7	15	TRBV7-6	NA	CASSLSSGGGYEQYF	TGTGCCAGCAGCTTAAGTTCCGGGGGCGGGTACGAGCAGTACTTC
NA	TRBJ2-1	15	TRBV5-5	NA	CASSSAGNSYNEQFF	TGTGCCAGCAGCTCTGCGGGAAACTCCTACAATGAGCAGTTCTTC
once	TRBJ2-5	13	TRBV10-3	TRBD2	CAITSGSPETQYF	TGTGCCATCACTAGCGGGAGTCCCGAGACCCAGTACTTC
once	TRBJ1-3	13	TRBV5-1	TRBD1	CASWGTGGNTIYF	TGCGCCAGCTGGGGGACAGGAGGAAACACCATATATTTT
NA	TRBJ1-5	19	TRBV7-9	TRBD1	CASSFVGTGSPSSNQPQHF	TGTGCCAGCAGCTTCGTGGGGACAGGTTCCCCCTCCAGCAATCAGCCCCAGCATTTT
once	TRBJ1-5	15	TRBV28	TRBD1	CASSRGTGGNQPQHF	TGTGCCAGCAGCCGCGGGACAGGGGGGAATCAGCCCCAGCATTTT
NA	TRBJ2-7	14	TRBV2	NA	CASSEREAGYEQYF	TGTGCCAGCAGTGAGAGGGAGGCAGGCTACGAGCAGTACTTC
NA	TRBJ2-3	15	TRBV25-1	TRBD2	CASSPPTSSPDTQYF	TGTGCCAGCAGCCCCCCGACTAGCTCCCCAGATACGCAGTATTTT
NA	TRBJ2-7	13	TRBV6-5	NA	CASRRGPGSEQYF	TGTGCCAGCAGGCGAGGGCCTGGGAGCGAGCAGTACTTC
once	TRBJ2-1	14	TRBV27	NA	CASRSGYSYNEQFF	TGTGCCAGCAGAAGCGGGTATTCCTACAATGAGCAGTTCTTC
NA	TRBJ2-7	15	TRBV10-1	NA	CASSESPVGAWVQYF	TGCGCCAGCAGTGAGTCCCCGGTCGGGGCTTGGGTGCAGTACTTC
NA	TRBJ1-1	13	TRBV6-4	NA	CASSDNTGTEAFF	TGTGCCAGCAGTGACAACACAGGGACTGAAGCTTTCTTT
NA	TRBJ1-1	14	TRBV25-1	NA	CASSSSRGVAEAFF	TGTGCCAGCAGTTCTTCCCGTGGGGTCGCTGAAGCTTTCTTT
NA	TRBJ2-6	17	TRBV28	TRBD1	CASRTGTGSSGANVLTF	TGTGCCAGCAGGACCGGGACAGGAAGCTCTGGGGCCAACGTCCTGACTTTC
NA	TRBJ2-2	16	TRBV5-1	NA	CASSSGWWGRAGELFF	TGCGCCAGCAGCTCCGGCTGGTGGGGCCGGGCCGGGGAGCTGTTTTTT
NA	TRBJ1-6	12	TRBV19	NA	CASKGGHSPLHF	TGTGCCAGTAAGGGGGGCCATTCACCCCTCCACTTT
NA	TRBJ2-2	16	TRBV11-2	NA	CASSLEERTNTGELFF	TGTGCCAGCAGCTTAGAGGAGCGGACGAACACCGGGGAGCTGTTTTTT
NA	TRBJ2-5	15	TRBV30	TRBD2	CTWTRRGAGAETQYF	TGTACCTGGACCCGCCGGGGAGCGGGGGCGGAGACCCAGTACTTC
NA	TRBJ2-1	13	TRBV2	TRBD1	CASSWTGPWEQFF	TGTGCCAGCTCGTGGACAGGGCCGTGGGAGCAGTTCTTC
NA	TRBJ1-3	15	TRBV10-3	NA	CAISEDRSSGNTIYF	TGTGCCATCAGTGAGGACAGAAGCTCTGGAAACACCATATATTTT
NA	TRBJ2-5	15	TRBV5-8	TRBD1	CASSHPGTGGVPQYF	TGTGCCAGCAGTCATCCCGGGACAGGGGGGGTTCCCCAGTACTTC
once	TRBJ2-5	15	TRBV5-1	TRBD1	CASSLTGGFGETQYF	TGCGCCAGCAGCCTGACAGGGGGCTTCGGGGAGACCCAGTACTTC
once	TRBJ1-6	13	TRBV2	NA	CASSGDTNSPLHF	TGTGCCAGCAGTGGGGACACGAATTCACCCCTCCACTTT
NA	TRBJ2-3	11	TRBV7-2	NA	CASSLTDTQYF	TGTGCCAGCAGCTTGACGGATACGCAGTATTTT